These 21 T cell receptor beta chains came from one sample sequenced in a study of CDR3 diversity in severe acne. TCRdb called the PCR reads again in MiXCR, with one record for every CDR3 protein. The table includes about 85,000 distinct CDR3 sequences, 45% to 50% detected once. Material: blood. These receptors were taken from a male donor in good health, serving as a control.

There are a few counts of this clonotype. The CDR3, as DNA: TGTGCCAGCAGCGTATACGGGACTATACAAGAGACCCAGTACTTC. It encodes CASSVYGTIQETQYF. The chain combines TRBV9 with TRBJ2-5; TRBD2 matches at 7 bases. Germline V lookup: CDR1 SGDLS, CDR2 YYNGEE. Trimming removed 1 base from V and 2 bases from J; junction bases left unmatched: 5. The CDR3 sequence is 15 residues long.

The table lists this clonotype with many counts. The rearrangement uses TRBV9 and TRBJ1-2; a possible D gene is TRBD1 (6 bases). The CDR3 sequence is 13 residues long. Looked up from germline, CDR1 is SGDLS and CDR2 is YYNGEE. V lost 0 bases, J lost 8 bases, and 11 bases lay in between. The CDR3 reads CASSVETGLGYTF. CDR3 coding DNA: TGTGCCAGCAGCGTAGAAACAGGGCTGGGCTACACCTTC.

This chain connects TRBV7-8 to TRBJ2-5; 7 bases agree with TRBD1. The V segment lost 7 bases and the J segment 6 bases; nucleotides outside the gene matches: 5. Germline values: CDR1 SGHVS, CDR2 FQNEAQ. The CDR3 loop spans 12 amino acids. Here the CDR3 reads CASNHRGKTQYF. As DNA, the CDR3 is TGTGCCAGCAACCACAGGGGAAAGACCCAGTACTTC.

V gene TRBV28 combines with J gene TRBJ1-1; D might be TRBD1 (5 bases). Trimming removed 3 bases at V and 4 bases at J, with 12 bases between. Germline V gene lookup returns CDR1 MDHEN and CDR2 SYDVKM. The length of the CDR3 is 14 residues. CDR3 sequence (DNA): TGTGCCAGCAGTTTGCCGGGCAGGGTCACTGAAGCTTTCTTT. Protein sequence: CASSLPGRVTEAFF.

The chain couples TRBV7-2 to TRBJ2-7; 8 bases map to TRBD2. J gave up 2 bases and V 6 bases, and 9 bases lay outside the gene matches. CDR1 SGHTA and CDR2 FQGNSA come from the germline V gene. There are 15 residues in the CDR3. The CDR3, as DNA: TGTGCCAGCAGTAACTGGGCAGCGGGAGCCTACGAGCAGTACTTC. Amino acid sequence: CASSNWAAGAYEQYF.

V gene TRBV6-6 combines with J gene TRBJ1-6, with no clear D. Looked up from germline, CDR1 is MNHNY and CDR2 is SVGAGI (reference sequence). V lost 2 bases and J lost 8, with 4 bases in between. The CDR3 totals 12 residues. CDR3 protein: CASSYGDSPLHF. CDR3 nucleotides: TGTGCCAGCAGTTACGGGGATTCACCCCTCCACTTT.

This chain uses TRBV20-1 with TRBJ1-1; D unresolved. CDR3 length: 12 residues. Germline CDR1 and CDR2: DFQATT and SNEGSKA (reference sequence). V lost 0 bases and J 7 bases, leaving 9 bases between the germline ends. The CDR3 nucleotides read TGCAGTGCTAGAGAGGGAGCCTATGAAGCTTTCTTT. Translating it yields CSAREGAYEAFF.

Remarks on this clonotype: One junction end disagrees with the germline gene, perhaps due to a read error. The rearrangement links TRBV7-8 to TRBJ2-5; 9 bases agree with TRBD2. CDR1 and CDR2 from the germline V gene are SGHVS and FQNEAQ. The length of the CDR3 is 18 residues. In DNA, the CDR3 is TGCGCCAGCAGCCCTAATGCGGGGGGGAACACCGGGGCGGAGACCCAGTACTTC. Translating it yields CASSPNAGGNTGAETQYF.

This clonotype qualifies as medium-sized. This rearrangement joins TRBV20-1 to TRBJ2-1, with D unclear. Trimming left V 3 bases short and J 3 bases short, with 6 bases between. The CDR3 consists of 12 residues. In germline, CDR1 is DFQATT, CDR2 SNEGSKA (reference sequence). In DNA, the CDR3 is TGCAGTGCTAGTAGCAGCTACAATGAGCAGTTCTTC. It yields the protein CSASSSYNEQFF.

Ten or more counts support this clonotype. The chain couples TRBV19 to TRBJ2-6; D may correspond to TRBD1 or TRBD2 (5 bases each). The germline V gene encodes CDR1 LNHDA and CDR2 SQIVND (reference sequence). The CDR3 has 19 amino acids. V was trimmed by 3 bases and J by 0 bases, leaving 18 bases between them. CDR3 sequence reads: CASSITRWDRSSGANVLTF. In nucleotides, the CDR3 is TGTGCCAGTAGTATTACTCGATGGGACCGTAGCTCTGGGGCCAACGTCCTGACTTTC.

On this clonotype: A much more abundant neighbour one base away suggests this may be a read error. This chain uses TRBV5-6 with TRBJ1-2, with a possible D match to TRBD1 (5 bases). Trimming removed 2 bases at V and 12 bases at J, with 17 bases between. CDR3 length: 13 residues. Germline loops: CDR1 SGHDT, CDR2 YYEEEE. The CDR3 is CASSFGGIEGHTF. The CDR3 DNA reads TGTGCCAGCAGCTTCGGGGGGATTGAGGGCCACACCTTC.

V gene TRBV25-1 combines with J gene TRBJ1-1; TRBD1 aligns across 9 bases. CDR1 MGHDK and CDR2 SYGVNS come from the germline V gene. Trimming at V came to 4 bases and at J to 4 bases, leaving 10 bases not matched to a gene. This CDR3 has 16 residues. The DNA for the CDR3 is TGTGCCAGCAGTGCTAGAGCCGCGGGACAGGGCACTGAAGCTTTCTTT. Its protein is CASSARAAGQGTEAFF.

As to this clonotype: Likely a read error: the CDR3 ends without its conserved phenylalanine or tryptophan. The chain couples TRBV7-3 to TRBJ2-5; 8 bases fit TRBD1. The trim removed 4 bases at V and 4 bases at J, leaving 2 bases unmatched. CDR1 SGHTA and CDR2 FQGTGA come from the germline V gene. The CDR3 contains 13 residues. This CDR3 is CASSSDRGETQYL. The CDR3 bases are TGTGCCAGCAGCTCAGACAGGGGAGAGACCCAGTACCTC.

This clonotype has a handful of counts. This chain uses TRBV20-1 with TRBJ1-3; D is unclear. The germline gives CDR1 DFQATT, CDR2 SNEGSKA (reference sequence). The CDR3 extends over 13 amino acids. V was cut by 3 bases and J by 0 bases, with 6 bases left in between. CDR3 sequence reads: CSASLGSGNTIYF. The CDR3 coding sequence is TGCAGTGCTAGTCTCGGCTCTGGAAACACCATATATTTT.

The chain uses TRBV15 and TRBJ1-1, with D tentatively TRBD1 (6 bases). Germline values: CDR1 LNHNV, CDR2 YYDKDF (reference sequence). V lost 10 bases and J lost 4, with 22 bases in between. This CDR3 spans 15 amino acids. The CDR3 DNA reads as TGTGCCAGCAGTGAAAGAAAGGGGGGAACCACTGAAGCTTTCTTT. Protein product: CASSERKGGTTEAFF.

Many counts were recorded for this clonotype. This chain joins TRBV10-2 and TRBJ1-1; possible D gene TRBD1, 5 bases. The V gene's germline CDR1 is WSHSY and CDR2 SAAADI. CDR3 length equals 14 residues. The V end lost 10 bases, the J end lost 1 base, and 16 bases lay between the germline ends. The CDR3 DNA follows: TGCGCCACCAGATTCATAGGGGCGAACACTGAAGCTTTCTTT. Its translation: CATRFIGANTEAFF.

This rearrangement joins TRBV19 to TRBJ1-5; weak D call: TRBD1 (6 bases). This CDR3 contains 14 residues. CDR1 LNHDA and CDR2 SQIVND come from the germline V gene (reference sequence). The V end lost 7 bases, the J end lost 1 base, and 11 bases lay between the germline ends. The CDR3 here is CASTPRGSNQPQHF. CDR3 sequence (DNA): TGTGCCAGTACCCCGAGGGGGAGCAATCAGCCCCAGCATTTT.

The chain recombines TRBV5-5 with TRBJ2-3, with D perhaps matching TRBD1 or TRBD2 (5 bases each). CDR1 and CDR2 (germline): SGHKS, YYEKEE (reference sequence). V gave up 4 bases and J gave up 7 bases, with 16 bases separating them. This CDR3 has 14 residues. In nucleotides, the CDR3 is TGTGCCAGCAGCCCGGGACCCCTCGAGAATACGCAGTATTTT. Encoded protein: CASSPGPLENTQYF.

In this sample, this clonotype turned up many times. V gene TRBV24-1 combines with J gene TRBJ2-6; D remains ambiguous. V dropped 12 bases and J dropped 0 bases, with 8 bases sitting between them. Germline CDR1 is KGHDR and CDR2 is SFDVKD. The CDR3 is made up of 13 amino acids. The CDR3 coding sequence is TGTGCCGCCGGTTTCTCTGGGGCCAACGTCCTGACTTTC. Its translation: CAAGFSGANVLTF.

The J gene is TRBJ2-7, the V gene TRBV10-2, with 7 bases identical to TRBD1. Germline V gene data show CDR1 as WSHSY and CDR2 as SAAADI. V lost 4 bases, J lost 4 bases, and 7 bases stayed unmatched. The CDR3 spans 14 residues. DNA of the CDR3: TGCGCCAGCAGTGCTACAGGGGTCCGATACGAGCAGTACTTC. Protein sequence: CASSATGVRYEQYF.

J is TRBJ2-7 and V is TRBV5-5; the match to TRBD2 covers 12 bases. The germline CDR1 and CDR2 sequences are SGHKS and YYEKEE (reference sequence). The ends lost 6 bases at V and 3 bases at J; junction bases unmatched: 4. The CDR3 spans 14 residues. The CDR3 DNA is TGTGCCAGCAAGCGACTAGCGGGAGACTACGAGCAGTACTTC. Encoded protein: CASKRLAGDYEQYF.